This T cell receptor (beta chain) was sequenced in a study of blood T cell repertoires in COVID-19. CDR1 is KGHSH, CDR2 LQKENI, per germline. The CDR3 spans 14 residues. After removal of 3 bases from V and 5 bases from J, the junction contained 3 bases not matched to a gene. Sequencing used immunoSEQ multiplex PCR; TCRdb keeps in-frame clones, though not all of them. The sample contains 330,000 or so clones, over 85% of which appear only once. Followed longitudinally, the Seattle patients had been enrolled during active infection. Sequenced: peripheral blood. The rearrangement joins TRBV18 to TRBJ1-4; 7 nucleotides match TRBD1. The sequence was obtained from a woman in her sixties with COVID-19, enrolled during active disease. Written as DNA, the CDR3 is TGTGCCAGCTCACCGACAGGGAGGAATGAAAAACTGTTTTTT. It codes for CASSPTGRNEKLFF.